This T cell receptor (beta chain) was documented in a study of T cell responses to AZD1222 COVID-19 vaccine (dated by TCRdb to the early 2020s). Turning to the overall study: TCR sequencing was performed for more than 230 trial participants, of whom some 200 were given two doses of AZD1222 and some 26 were given two doses of MenACWY control vaccine. Trial participants were enrolled by age into 18-55, 56-69 and 70-plus year subgroups, with about 150, 28 and 57 TCR-sequenced participants respectively. Summary of the overall study and its limitations: Conclusions about previously exposed vaccinees are limited, since just five to seven AZD1222 recipients were seropositive for SARS-CoV-2 at baseline. Spike-specific TCR breadth and depth rose significantly after two AZD1222 doses compared with day 0 and with MenACWY recipients. No day 14 peak-response samples were available, so repertoires were characterized only after the peak T cell response. Participants were mostly white British and included more females than males, and it was suggested by the authors that clonal diversity may have been underestimated. The 56-69-year group was small, and its depth increase did not reach significance, likely because of low power. The whole spike protein was spanned by vaccine-associated CD4 TCRs, and dominant responses were seen in regions 160-218 and 743-854. Nearly half of unique spike-specific TCRs reportedly recognized epitopes outside regions mutated in the B.1.351 and B.1.1.7 variants.

The CDR3 regions of human TCRbeta chains were analyzed by immunosequencing. The paper's processing steps were these. TCRs in the repertoires were compared against a reference library of SARS-CoV-2-specific TCRs that had been generated with the MIRA antigen-specificity platform. Breadth meant the fraction of unique TCRs that were SARS-CoV-2-associated, whereas depth meant the fraction of total T cells that were SARS-CoV-2-associated. Using the MIRA data, each spike-specific TCR was mapped to the spike region that the TCR reacts to and placed in a CD4 or CD8 class. Log10-transformed breadth and depth values were compared by one-way ANOVA with Sidak's multiple comparisons tests. TCRdb carries this immuneACCESS record with in-frame sequences only. Its versions omit some clonotypes, under half of them owing to an unresolved V gene in the studies checked, with the rest unexplained. V, J and clone size reflect that table, while D and trimming were determined from the DNA. For this sample there are 80,000 or so clones; about 80% appear just once. Roughly 29% of the sample is in the top ten clones.

Explained via the paper, the time point label denotes: about 28 days (+/-7) after the second vaccine dose. The meaning of the sample's treatment or condition label: meningococcal conjugate vaccine given as trial control. Samples from vaccinated people were obtained from the UK trials COV001 and COV002, which included a single-blind randomized controlled phase 2/3 trial of AZD1222 (ChAdOx1 nCoV-19) in healthy adults. For TCRbeta chain sequencing, PBMC samples were collected from trial participants at day 0 and at day 28 after the second dose. CDR1 DFQATT and CDR2 SNEGSKA are derived from the germline V gene (reference sequence). Relative to germline, V is 5 bases shorter and J is 5 bases shorter, with 9 bases between their ends. From the cysteine through the phenylalanine, the CDR3 covers 11 amino acids. Of all the DNA, just the CDR3 is kept, 33 bases in frame from base 1. Note on this clone: Its antigen is not yet known. Base qualities are not provided; no much larger clone lies one nucleotide away.

Sequenced here: peripheral blood, sampled 28 days after the second dose of the MenACWY control vaccine. This receptor was taken from an adult who received the MenACWY meningococcal vaccine as a control. The V and J segments used are TRBV20-1 and TRBJ2-5, with the D gene uncertain. The DNA sequence is TGCAGTGCTTTAGTGACGGAGACCCAGTACTTC. This yields the protein CSALVTETQYF.